What follows is one T cell receptor beta chain and its context. A sample-barcoded 5' primer and a J-beta primer mix were used in a second PCR of roughly 6 to 12 cycles. Each cDNA molecule, via a template-switch adaptor with 12 random nucleotides, was tagged. TCRdb itself ran the 5' RACE reads through MiXCR, one entry per CDR3 protein. The table has some 860,000 distinct CDR3 sequences, just over 55% seen once. These data are taken from a study of blood T cells in healthy people across ages. The CDR3 has 15 amino acids. The germline gives CDR1 SGDLS, CDR2 YYNGEE. The chain is built from TRBV9 and TRBJ2-7; a weak D match, TRBD1 (7 bases). The assigned J gene may be wrong: the sequence end matches TRBJ2-5 better. The clonotype originates from a man aged 35 to 55 in good health. Sequencing was carried out using blood. CDR3 loop: CASSAPQGTQETQYF. Here the CDR3 DNA reads TGTGCCAGCAGTGCCCCACAGGGGACTCAAGAGACCCAGTACTTC.